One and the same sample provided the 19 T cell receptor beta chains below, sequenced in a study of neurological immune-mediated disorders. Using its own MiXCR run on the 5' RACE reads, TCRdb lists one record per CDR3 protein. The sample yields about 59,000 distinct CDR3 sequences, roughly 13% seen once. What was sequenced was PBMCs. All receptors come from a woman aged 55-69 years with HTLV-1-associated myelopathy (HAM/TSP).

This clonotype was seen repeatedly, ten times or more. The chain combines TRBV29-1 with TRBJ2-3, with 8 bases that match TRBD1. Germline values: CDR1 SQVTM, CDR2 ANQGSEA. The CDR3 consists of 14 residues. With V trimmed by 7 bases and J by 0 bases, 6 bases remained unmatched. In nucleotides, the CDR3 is TGCAGCGCTGTCAGGGGGCTGAGCACAGATACGCAGTATTTT. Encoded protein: CSAVRGLSTDTQYF.

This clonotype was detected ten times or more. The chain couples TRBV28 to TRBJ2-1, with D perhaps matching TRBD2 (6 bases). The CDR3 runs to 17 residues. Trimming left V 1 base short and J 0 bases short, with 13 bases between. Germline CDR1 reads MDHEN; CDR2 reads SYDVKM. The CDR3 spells CASSLFASVSSYNEQFF. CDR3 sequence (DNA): TGTGCCAGCAGTTTATTTGCTAGCGTGAGCTCCTACAATGAGCAGTTCTTC. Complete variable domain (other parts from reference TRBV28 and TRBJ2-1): DVKVTQSSRYLVKRTGEKVFLECVQDMDHENMFWYRQDPGLGLRLIYFSYDVKMKEKGDIPEGYSVSREKKERFSLILESASTNQTSMYLCASSLFASVSSYNEQFFGPGTRLTVL.

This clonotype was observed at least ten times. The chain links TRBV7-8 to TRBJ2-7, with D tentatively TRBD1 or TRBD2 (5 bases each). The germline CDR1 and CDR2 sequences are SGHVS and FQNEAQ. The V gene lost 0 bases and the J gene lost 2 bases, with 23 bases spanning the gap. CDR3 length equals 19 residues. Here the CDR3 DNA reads TGTGCCAGCAGCTTAGCCCTCTCTCGGGACGGAGGAAGCACCTACGAGCAGTACTTC. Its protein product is CASSLALSRDGGSTYEQYF.

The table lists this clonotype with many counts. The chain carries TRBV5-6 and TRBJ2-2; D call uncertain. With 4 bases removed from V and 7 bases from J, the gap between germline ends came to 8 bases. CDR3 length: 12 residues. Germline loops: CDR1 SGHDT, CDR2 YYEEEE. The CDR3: CASSIGVGELFF. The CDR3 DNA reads TGTGCCAGCAGCATCGGCGTCGGGGAGCTGTTTTTT.

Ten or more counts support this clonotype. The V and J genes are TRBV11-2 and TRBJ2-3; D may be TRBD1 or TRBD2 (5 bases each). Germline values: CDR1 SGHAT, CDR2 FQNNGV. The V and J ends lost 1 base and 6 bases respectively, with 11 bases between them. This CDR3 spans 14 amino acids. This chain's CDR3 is CASSLGGPSDTQYF. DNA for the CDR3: TGTGCCAGCAGCTTAGGGGGCCCTAGCGATACGCAGTATTTT.

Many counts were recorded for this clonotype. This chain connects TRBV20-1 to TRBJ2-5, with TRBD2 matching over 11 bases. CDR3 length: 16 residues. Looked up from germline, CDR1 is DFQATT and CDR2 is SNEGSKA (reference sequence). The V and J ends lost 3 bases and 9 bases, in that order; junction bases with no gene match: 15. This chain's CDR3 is CSARRGLAAYQGSQYF. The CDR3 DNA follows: TGCAGTGCTAGGAGGGGACTAGCGGCATACCAGGGGTCCCAGTACTTC.

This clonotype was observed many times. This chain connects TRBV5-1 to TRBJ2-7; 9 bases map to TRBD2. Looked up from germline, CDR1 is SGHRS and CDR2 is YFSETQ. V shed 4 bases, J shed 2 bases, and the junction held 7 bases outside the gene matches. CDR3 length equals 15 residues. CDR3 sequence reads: CASSLTSGYTYEQYF. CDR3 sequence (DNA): TGCGCCAGCAGCCTTACTAGCGGGTATACCTACGAGCAGTACTTC.

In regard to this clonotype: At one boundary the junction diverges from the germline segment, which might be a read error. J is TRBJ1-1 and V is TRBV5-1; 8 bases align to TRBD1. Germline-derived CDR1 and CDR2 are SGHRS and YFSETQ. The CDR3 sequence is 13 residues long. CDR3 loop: CTSSQGQGGKAFF. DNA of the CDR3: TGCACCAGCAGCCAAGGACAGGGTGGTAAAGCTTTCTTT.

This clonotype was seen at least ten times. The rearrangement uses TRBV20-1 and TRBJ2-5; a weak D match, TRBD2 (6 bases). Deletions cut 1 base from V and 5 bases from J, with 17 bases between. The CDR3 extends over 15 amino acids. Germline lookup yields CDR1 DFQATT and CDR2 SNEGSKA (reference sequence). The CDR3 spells CSARGTGWGGETQYF. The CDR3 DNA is TGCAGTGCTAGAGGCACAGGATGGGGAGGCGAGACCCAGTACTTC.

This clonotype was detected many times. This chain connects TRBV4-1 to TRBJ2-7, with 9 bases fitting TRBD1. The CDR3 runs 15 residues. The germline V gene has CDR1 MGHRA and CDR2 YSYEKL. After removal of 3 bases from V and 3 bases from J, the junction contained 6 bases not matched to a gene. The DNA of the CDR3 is TGCGCCAGCAGCCATGGACCGGGACAGGGCTACGAGCAGTACTTC. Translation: CASSHGPGQGYEQYF.

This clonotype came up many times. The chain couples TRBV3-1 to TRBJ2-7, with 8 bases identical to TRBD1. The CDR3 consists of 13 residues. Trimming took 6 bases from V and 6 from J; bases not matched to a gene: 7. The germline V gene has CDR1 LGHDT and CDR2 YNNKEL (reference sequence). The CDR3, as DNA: TGTGCCAGCAGGGGGACAGGCCCCCGCGAGCAGTACTTC. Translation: CASRGTGPREQYF.

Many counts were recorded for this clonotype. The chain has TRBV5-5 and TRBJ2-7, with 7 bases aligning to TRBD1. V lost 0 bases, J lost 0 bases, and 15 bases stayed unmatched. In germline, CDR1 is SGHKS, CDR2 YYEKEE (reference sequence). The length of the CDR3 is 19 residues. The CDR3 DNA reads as TGTGCCAGCAGCTTGGTCCCAAGACTTGGACAGGCCAACTCCTACGAGCAGTACTTC. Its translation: CASSLVPRLGQANSYEQYF.

The DNA of the CDR3 is TGTGCCAGCAGACAGGACCTGGGGCCTGGGGGATATGGCTACACCTTC. This gives the protein CASRQDLGPGGYGYTF. J is TRBJ1-2 and V is TRBV25-1, with D perhaps matching TRBD1 (5 bases). The CDR3 is 16 residues long. V gave up 6 bases and J gave up 5 bases, with 22 bases separating them. Germline CDR1 reads MGHDK; CDR2 reads SYGVNS.

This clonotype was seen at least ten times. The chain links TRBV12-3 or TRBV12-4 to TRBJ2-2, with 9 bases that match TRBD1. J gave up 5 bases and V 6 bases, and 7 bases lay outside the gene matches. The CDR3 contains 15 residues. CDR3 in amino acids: CASSLTGGRTGELFF. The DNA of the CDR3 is TGTGCCAGCAGCCTGACAGGGGGACGTACCGGGGAGCTGTTTTTT.

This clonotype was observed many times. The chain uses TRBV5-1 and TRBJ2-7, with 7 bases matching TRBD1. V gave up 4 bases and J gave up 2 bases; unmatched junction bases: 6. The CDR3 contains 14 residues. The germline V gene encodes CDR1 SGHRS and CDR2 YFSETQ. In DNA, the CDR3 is TGCGCCAGCAGCAACCGGGACAGCACCTACGAGCAGTACTTC. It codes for CASSNRDSTYEQYF.

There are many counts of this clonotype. In DNA, the CDR3 is TGCAGTGCTGGGCCCTCAGGACAGACCTACGAGCAGTACTTC. Protein: CSAGPSGQTYEQYF. The V and J genes are TRBV20-1 and TRBJ2-7, with a possible D match to TRBD1 (6 bases). Trimming left V 5 bases short and J 2 bases short, with 16 bases between. Germline loops: CDR1 DFQATT, CDR2 SNEGSKA (reference sequence). The CDR3 spans 14 residues.

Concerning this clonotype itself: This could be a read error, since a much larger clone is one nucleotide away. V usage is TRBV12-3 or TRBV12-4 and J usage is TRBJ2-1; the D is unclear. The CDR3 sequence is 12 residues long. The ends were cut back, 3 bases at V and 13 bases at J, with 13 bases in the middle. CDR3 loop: CASSFGRSFQFF. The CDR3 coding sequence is TGTGCCAGCAGTTTCGGCAGGTCCTTCCAGTTCTTC.

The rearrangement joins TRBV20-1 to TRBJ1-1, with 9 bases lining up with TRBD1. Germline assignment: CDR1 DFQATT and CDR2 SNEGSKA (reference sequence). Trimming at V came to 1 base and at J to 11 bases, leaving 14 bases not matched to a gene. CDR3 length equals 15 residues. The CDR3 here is CSARAYGDREIIAFF. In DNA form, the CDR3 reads TGCAGTGCTAGAGCCTACGGGGACAGGGAAATTATTGCTTTCTTT.

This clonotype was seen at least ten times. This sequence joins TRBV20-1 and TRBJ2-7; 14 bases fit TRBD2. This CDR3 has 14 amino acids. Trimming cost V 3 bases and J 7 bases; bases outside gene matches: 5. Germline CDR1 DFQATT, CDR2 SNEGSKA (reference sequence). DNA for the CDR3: TGCAGTGCTAGGGGACTAGCGGGAGTTGGGGAGCAGTACTTC. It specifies CSARGLAGVGEQYF.